The 30 T cell receptor beta chains reported below all come from one sample, sequenced in a study of molecular identifiers for immune sequencing clone quantification. TCRdb itself ran the PCR reads through MiXCR, one entry per CDR3 protein. The sample has around 480,000 distinct CDR3 sequences; 25% are singletons. Source material: naive CD8+ T cells from blood, with Jurkat cell RNA spiked in. The subset here: FACS-sorted CD8+CD4-CCR7+CD45RA+ naive T cells. All receptors derive from a human donor in good health. Some libraries in this study had Jurkat cell RNA spiked in.

This clonotype was recorded at least ten times. The rearrangement links TRBV19 to TRBJ2-7, with no clear D. Germline assignment: CDR1 LNHDA and CDR2 SQIVND (reference sequence). With 3 bases removed from V and 3 bases from J, the gap between germline ends came to 9 bases. The CDR3 runs 13 residues. CDR3 DNA: TGTGCCAGTAGTATCGGTCAGAACTACGAGCAGTACTTC. Protein: CASSIGQNYEQYF.

CDR3 region: CASSPASIAGGPGELFF. CDR3 nucleotide sequence: TGTGCCAGCAGCCCCGCTTCAATAGCGGGAGGCCCCGGGGAGCTGTTTTTT. V and J are TRBV3-1 and TRBJ2-2, with 10 bases aligning to TRBD2. This CDR3 has 17 residues. Germline V CDR1 and CDR2: LGHDT, YNNKEL (reference sequence). V lost 4 bases, J lost 6 bases, and 11 bases stayed unmatched.

V and J are TRBV19 and TRBJ2-1, with TRBD1 matching over 8 bases. V lost 1 base and J lost 6; bases outside the gene matches: 5. Germline-derived CDR1 and CDR2 are LNHDA and SQIVND (reference sequence). The CDR3 loop spans 15 amino acids. This chain's CDR3 is CASSIADRGTNEQFF. The DNA of the CDR3 is TGTGCCAGTAGTATAGCAGACAGGGGAACCAATGAGCAGTTCTTC.

This clonotype was detected a few times. The chain carries TRBV7-9 and TRBJ1-3; TRBD1 might be the D (5 bases). This CDR3 is 16 amino acids long. V was cut by 5 bases and J by 1 base, with 15 bases left in between. Germline assignment: CDR1 SEHNR and CDR2 FQNEAQ (reference sequence). Written as DNA, the CDR3 is TGTGCCAGCAGCCCCATGACAGAGGGATCTGGAAACACCATATATTTT. It specifies CASSPMTEGSGNTIYF.

Points on this clonotype: A read error may produce the germline difference seen at one junction end. This chain connects TRBV5-5 to TRBJ1-5, with D perhaps TRBD1 (5 bases). The V gene's germline CDR1 is SGHKS and CDR2 YYEKEE (reference sequence). This CDR3 is built from 12 residues. The CDR3 is CASSMGLQPLHF. The CDR3 DNA sequence: TGTGCCAGCAGCATGGGGCTTCAGCCCCTGCATTTT.

This clonotype was seen a few times. V is TRBV12-3 or TRBV12-4 and J is TRBJ2-1; 9 bases are a match to TRBD2. This CDR3 comprises 15 residues. V lost 7 bases, J lost 5 bases, and 9 bases stayed unmatched. CDR3 sequence (DNA): TGTGCCAGCATTAGGACTAGCGACTTTAACAATGAGCAGTTCTTC. Protein product: CASIRTSDFNNEQFF.

The sample holds a few counts of this clonotype. This CDR3 is CASSSTGGADQPQHF. In DNA, the CDR3 is TGTGCCAGCAGCTCAACAGGGGGCGCGGATCAGCCCCAGCATTTT. The rearrangement links TRBV7-9 to TRBJ1-5; 9 bases are shared with TRBD1. This CDR3 spans 15 amino acids. Germline CDR1 and CDR2: SEHNR and FQNEAQ (reference sequence). The V and J ends lost 4 bases and 5 bases, in that order; junction bases with no gene match: 6.

The rearrangement joins TRBV2 to TRBJ1-1; 9 nucleotides match TRBD1. The CDR3 is 17 residues long. Germline V CDR1 and CDR2: SNHLY, FYNNEI. The trim removed 6 bases at V and 0 bases at J, leaving 11 bases unmatched. The CDR3 region has the DNA TGTGCCAGCAGCTCGTACCGGGACAGGGCAGTGAACACTGAAGCTTTCTTT. Its translation: CASSSYRDRAVNTEAFF.

This clonotype was seen more than once but under ten times. This sequence joins TRBV4-3 and TRBJ2-7, with 9 bases aligning to TRBD1. This CDR3 comprises 16 residues. The V gene end was trimmed by 1 base and the J gene end by 4 bases; junction bases not matched to a gene: 8. In germline, CDR1 is LGHNA, CDR2 YSLEER. CDR3: CASSQGTGGESYEQYF. DNA for the CDR3: TGCGCCAGCAGCCAAGGAACAGGGGGCGAATCTTACGAGCAGTACTTC.

This clonotype was detected only a few times. This chain uses TRBV7-6 with TRBJ2-2, with D maybe TRBD1 (5 bases). The germline gives CDR1 SGHVS, CDR2 FNYEAQ. Trimming took 5 bases from V and 1 from J, leaving 8 bases between them. There are 14 residues in the CDR3. The CDR3 sequence is CASSRRENTGELFF. In DNA, the CDR3 is TGTGCCAGCAGCCGCAGGGAGAACACCGGGGAGCTGTTTTTT.

The table lists this clonotype with many counts. This chain links TRBV12-3 or TRBV12-4 with TRBJ1-1; D is possibly TRBD1 (5 bases). This CDR3 spans 12 amino acids. V lost 5 bases, J lost 6 bases, and 10 bases lay in between. Here the CDR3 DNA reads TGTGCCAGCAGTCTCGAGGGGTCTGAAGCTTTCTTT. Protein: CASSLEGSEAFF.

This clonotype was seen a handful of times. The chain is built from TRBV7-2 and TRBJ2-1; 9 bases agree with TRBD2. J gave up 7 bases and V 3 bases, and 22 bases lay outside the gene matches. Germline values: CDR1 SGHTA, CDR2 FQGNSA. The CDR3 loop spans 20 amino acids. The CDR3 nucleotides read TGTGCCAGCAGCTTCTCGGTGGTTTCAGGGGGAATTCTAGCGGGAAATGAGCAGTTCTTC. This sequence encodes CASSFSVVSGGILAGNEQFF.

A note on this clonotype: Germline and junction disagree at one end, which may indicate a read error. V is TRBV11-3 and J is TRBJ2-2; weak D call: TRBD2 (5 bases). CDR1 SGHNT and CDR2 YENEEA come from the germline V gene. The CDR3 loop spans 18 amino acids. CDR3 DNA: TGTGCCCGCAGCACCCGGACGGGGTCGTCCGCGAACACCGGGGAGCTGTTTTTT. As protein: CARSTRTGSSANTGELFF.

This clonotype was observed a few times. This sequence joins TRBV4-2 and TRBJ1-5; a possible D gene is TRBD1 (6 bases). CDR3 length equals 15 residues. The V end was cut by 1 base, the J end by 0 bases, with 7 bases between. From germline, CDR1 is LGHNA and CDR2 YNFKEQ. CDR3 loop: CASSQGDTSNQPQHF. CDR3 nucleotide sequence: TGTGCCAGCAGCCAAGGGGACACTAGCAATCAGCCCCAGCATTTT.

This clonotype was counted between two and nine times. The gene calls are TRBV7-6 and TRBJ2-6, with D possibly being TRBD2 (6 bases). V was clipped by 5 bases and J by 0 bases, with 11 bases between them. The CDR3 sequence is 16 residues long. Germline V gives CDR1 SGHVS, CDR2 FNYEAQ. The CDR3 bases are TGTGCCAGCAGCCTACGGGGGATCTCTGGGGCCAACGTCCTGACTTTC. Its protein product is CASSLRGISGANVLTF.

On this clonotype: Mismatch with germline at one junction end may stem from a read error. The chain employs TRBV5-1 and TRBJ2-1; D unclear. The better agreement between TRBJ2-7 and the DNA end casts doubt on the J call. Germline V gene lookup returns CDR1 SGHRS and CDR2 YFSETQ. The CDR3 has 12 residues. As DNA, the CDR3 is TGCGCCAGCAGCTTGGACAGCCACGAACAGTACTTC. This translates into CASSLDSHEQYF.

Remarks on this clonotype: A read error may be the cause here, since a much bigger clone is one base away. The rearrangement uses TRBV21-1 and TRBJ2-6. TRBV21-1 is assigned pseudogene status. This CDR3 contains 15 residues. CDR3 DNA: TGTGCCAGCAGCAAAATTGGCTCTGGGGCCAACATCCTGACTTTC. This sequence encodes CASSKIGSGANILTF.

Many counts were recorded for this clonotype. The rearrangement uses TRBV7-8 and TRBJ2-7, with D possibly being TRBD1 (5 bases). CDR3 length: 12 amino acids. Germline values: CDR1 SGHVS, CDR2 FQNEAQ. Trimming took off 1 base at V and 6 bases at J, with 7 bases between the two ends. The CDR3 protein is CASSLGTLEQYF. For the CDR3, the DNA is TGTGCCAGCAGCTTAGGGACACTCGAGCAGTACTTC.

This clonotype was detected many times. V gene TRBV4-3 combines with J gene TRBJ2-7, with D perhaps matching TRBD1 or TRBD2 (6 bases each). The length of the CDR3 is 15 residues. Germline V gene lookup returns CDR1 LGHNA and CDR2 YSLEER. Deletions cut 0 bases from V and 2 bases from J, with 11 bases between. The CDR3 spells CASSQDGGTTYEQYF. The CDR3 region has the DNA TGCGCCAGCAGCCAAGATGGGGGGACAACCTACGAGCAGTACTTC.

This clonotype was seen at least ten times. V and J are TRBV28 and TRBJ2-7, with TRBD1 matching over 8 bases. V dropped 5 bases and J dropped 2; count of bases not matched to a gene: 8. CDR3 length equals 15 residues. CDR1 and CDR2 from the germline V gene are MDHEN and SYDVKM. CDR3 nucleotides: TGTGCCAGCAGTCTAGGTCCAGGGGGCCCCTACGAGCAGTACTTC. The encoded protein is CASSLGPGGPYEQYF.

The chain joins TRBV20-1 to TRBJ2-7; D possibly matches TRBD1 or TRBD2 (7 bases each). The CDR3 consists of 16 residues. Per germline, CDR1 DFQATT and CDR2 SNEGSKA (reference sequence). V shed 4 bases and J shed 3 bases, with 22 bases lying between them. The CDR3: CSANPQAGTVFYEQYF. CDR3 bases: TGCAGTGCTAACCCGCAAGCGGGGACAGTCTTCTACGAGCAGTACTTC.

This chain connects TRBV7-9 to TRBJ2-1; the D gene could be TRBD1 or TRBD2 (6 bases each). V was shortened by 5 bases and J by 9 bases, with 14 bases between the two germline ends. CDR1 and CDR2 (germline): SEHNR, FQNEAQ (reference sequence). CDR3 size: 13 residues. DNA of the CDR3: TGTGCCAGCAGCCCACACGGGGGCGTTGAGCAGTTCTTC. Protein: CASSPHGGVEQFF.

This clonotype was observed a handful of times. This chain joins TRBV10-3 and TRBJ2-7, with TRBD2 matching 8 bases. This CDR3 is built from 13 residues. V was clipped by 6 bases and J by 3 bases; unmatched bases: 4. Germline CDR1 ENHRY, CDR2 SYGVKD. The CDR3 nucleotides are TGTGCCATCAGGGGACTAGAAAACTACGAGCAGTACTTC. This sequence encodes CAIRGLENYEQYF.

This clonotype has ten or more counts. The V call is TRBV7-9, the J call TRBJ2-5, with 7 positions matching TRBD1. The CDR3 covers 14 residues. With 5 bases clipped from V and 0 bases from J, the junction kept 3 bases outside the gene matches. Germline lookup yields CDR1 SEHNR and CDR2 FQNEAQ (reference sequence). This CDR3 reads CASSPGTDQETQYF. The CDR3 DNA sequence: TGTGCCAGCAGCCCCGGGACAGACCAAGAGACCCAGTACTTC.

The table lists this clonotype with many counts. The V gene is TRBV5-1, the J gene TRBJ1-6; a possible D gene is TRBD1 (6 bases). Per the germline V gene, CDR1 is SGHRS and CDR2 is YFSETQ. The CDR3 has 17 amino acids. Trimming took off 3 bases at V and 0 bases at J, with 13 bases between the two ends. The CDR3 DNA follows: TGCGCCAGCAGCTACGACAGGACAAGCTCCTATAATTCACCCCTCCACTTT. Its protein product is CASSYDRTSSYNSPLHF.

Notes on this clonotype: The junction differs from germline at one of its ends, possibly a read error. V gene TRBV9 combines with J gene TRBJ2-3, with TRBD2 matching 9 bases. Germline V gives CDR1 SGDLS, CDR2 YYNGEE. The CDR3 is 15 residues long. CDR3 nucleotide sequence: TGTTCCAGCAGCGCAGGGGGACTAGCAGGTGATACGCAGTATTTT. Translating it yields CSSSAGGLAGDTQYF. The full variable domain, in which reference TRBV9 and TRBJ2-3 provide the parts outside the CDR3, is DSGVTQTPKHLITATGQRVTLRCSPRSGDLSVYWYQQSLDQGLQFLIQYYNGEERAKGNILERFSAQQFPDLHSELNLSSLELGDSALYFCSSSAGGLAGDTQYFGPGTRLTVL.

The chain carries TRBV19 and TRBJ2-5; 8 bases map to TRBD1. The junction had 7 bases not matched to a gene; V was cut back by 4 bases and J by 0 bases. Germline V gene lookup returns CDR1 LNHDA and CDR2 SQIVND (reference sequence). The CDR3 has 16 amino acids. The CDR3 here is CASSTGDRTYQETQYF. Written as DNA, the CDR3 is TGTGCCAGTAGTACGGGGGACAGGACGTACCAAGAGACCCAGTACTTC.

This chain's CDR3 is CSARERLQETQYF. In nucleotides, the CDR3 is TGCAGTGCTAGAGAACGCCTCCAAGAGACCCAGTACTTC. The chain is built from TRBV20-1 and TRBJ2-5; D remains unclear. The CDR3 runs 13 residues. The germline V and J ends were trimmed by 0 bases and 1 base, with 6 bases remaining between them. The germline V gene encodes CDR1 DFQATT and CDR2 SNEGSKA (reference sequence).

The V call is TRBV14, the J call TRBJ1-2; perhaps TRBD1 as D (5 bases). The CDR3 totals 14 residues. Germline assignment: CDR1 SGHDN and CDR2 FVKESK. V was cut by 0 bases and J by 4 bases, with 9 bases left in between. CDR3 nucleotide sequence: TGTGCCAGCAGCCAAGATTTGGGGGGCTATGGCTACACCTTC. This sequence encodes CASSQDLGGYGYTF.

This clonotype was detected a few times. With a much larger clone just one base away, this may be a read error. The chain couples TRBV29-1 to TRBJ2-7; possibly TRBD1 for D (7 bases). V was clipped by 7 bases and J by 5 bases, with 15 bases between them. The length of the CDR3 is 12 residues. The germline V gene has CDR1 SQVTM and CDR2 ANQGSEA. CDR3 region: CSAEGARDEQYF. In nucleotides, the CDR3 is TGCAGCGCGGAGGGGGCGCGGGACGAGCAGTACTTC.